Detailed here is one T cell receptor beta chain. Its cognate antigen is unknown. The data are from a study of shared clonotypes between healthy human individuals. Overall study findings and caveats: Donor clonotype sharing was expected to depend on sequencing depth. Donor scarcity curtailed the genetic and exposure-history diversity represented herein.

CDR3 length: 19 amino acids. The germline V and J ends were trimmed by 7 bases and 2 bases, with 30 bases remaining between them. Germline V gene lookup returns CDR1 MRHNA and CDR2 SNTAGT. Every donor was a Caucasian adult from Nashville, Tennessee. Sequencing on ten immunoSEQ deep assay plates was performed for unsorted PBMC DNA. The assay was immunoSEQ multiplex PCR, and TCRdb's table has in-frame clones only and misses some. Here the sample spans hundreds of thousands of clones, 79% being singletons. This receptor was identified in a woman in her 40s in good health. Some clones in this sample may be carry-over from other donors' samples. Sequenced input: PBMCs. The chain has TRBV6-4 and TRBJ2-7; possibly TRBD2 for D (6 bases). CDR3 sequence (DNA): TGTGCCAGCAAGTCCGCCCCAACCCCAGCGGGCCCCTTTCCCTACGAGCAGTACTTC. Translation gives CASKSAPTPAGPFPYEQYF.